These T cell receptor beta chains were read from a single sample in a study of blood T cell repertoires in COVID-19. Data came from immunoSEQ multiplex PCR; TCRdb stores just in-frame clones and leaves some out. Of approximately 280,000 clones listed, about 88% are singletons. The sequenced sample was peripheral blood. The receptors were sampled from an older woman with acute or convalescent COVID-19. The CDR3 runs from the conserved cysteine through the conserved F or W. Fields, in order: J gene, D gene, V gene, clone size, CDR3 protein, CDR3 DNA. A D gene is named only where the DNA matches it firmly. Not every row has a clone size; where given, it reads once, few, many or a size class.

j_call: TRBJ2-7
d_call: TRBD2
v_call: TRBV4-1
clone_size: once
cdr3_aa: CASSQLSGGADEQYF
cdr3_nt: TGCGCCAGCAGCCAATTAAGCGGGGGGGCCGACGAGCAGTACTTC

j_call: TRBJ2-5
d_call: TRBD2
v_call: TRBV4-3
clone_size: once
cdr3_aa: CASSQFPGTTKNQYF
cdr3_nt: TGCGCCAGCAGCCAATTCCCCGGGACTACCAAGAACCAGTACTTC

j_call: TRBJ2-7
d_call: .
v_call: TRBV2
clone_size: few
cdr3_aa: CASQGWASYEQYF
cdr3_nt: TGTGCCAGTCAGGGTTGGGCGTCCTACGAGCAGTACTTC

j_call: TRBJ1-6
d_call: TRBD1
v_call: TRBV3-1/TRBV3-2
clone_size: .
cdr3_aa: CASSYLGQGSPLHF
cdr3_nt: TGTGCCAGCAGCTACCTAGGACAGGGATCACCCCTCCACTTT

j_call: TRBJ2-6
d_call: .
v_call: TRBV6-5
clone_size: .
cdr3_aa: CASSYGDRPGANVLTF
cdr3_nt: TGTGCCAGCAGTTACGGCGACAGGCCTGGGGCCAACGTCCTGACTTTC

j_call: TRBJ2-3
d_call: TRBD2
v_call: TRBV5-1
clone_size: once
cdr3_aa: CASSLAPSGGADTQYF
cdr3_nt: TGCGCCAGCAGCTTGGCTCCCTCGGGGGGGGCAGATACGCAGTATTTT

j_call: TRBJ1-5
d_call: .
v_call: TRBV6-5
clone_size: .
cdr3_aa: CASSTGAHSNQPQHF
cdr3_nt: TGTGCCAGCAGTACAGGAGCGCATAGCAATCAGCCCCAGCATTTT

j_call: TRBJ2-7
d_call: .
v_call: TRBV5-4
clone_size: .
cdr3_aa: CASSPGGTRQPNEQYF
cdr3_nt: TGTGCCAGCAGCCCGGGCGGGACGCGACAGCCCAACGAGCAGTACTTC

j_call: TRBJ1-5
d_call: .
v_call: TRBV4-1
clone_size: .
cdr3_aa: CASSQDGVGVGNQPQHF
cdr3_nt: TGCGCCAGCAGCCAAGATGGGGTAGGGGTTGGGAATCAGCCCCAGCATTTT

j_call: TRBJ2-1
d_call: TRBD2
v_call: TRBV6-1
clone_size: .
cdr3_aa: CASSEETSVPYNEQFF
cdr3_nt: TGTGCCAGCAGTGAAGAAACTAGCGTCCCCTACAATGAGCAGTTCTTC

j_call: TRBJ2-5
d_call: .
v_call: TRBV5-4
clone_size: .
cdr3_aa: CASSLPGVGQETQYF
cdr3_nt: TGTGCCAGCAGCTTGCCGGGAGTGGGGCAAGAGACCCAGTACTTC

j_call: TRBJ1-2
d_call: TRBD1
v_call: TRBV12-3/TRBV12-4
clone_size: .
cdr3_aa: CASSLAGGDGYTF
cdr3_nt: TGTGCCAGCAGCCTAGCAGGGGGCGATGGCTACACCTTC

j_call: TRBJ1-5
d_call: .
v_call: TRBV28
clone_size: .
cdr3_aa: CASTGNSNQPQHF
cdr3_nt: TGTGCCAGCACAGGGAACAGCAATCAGCCCCAGCATTTT

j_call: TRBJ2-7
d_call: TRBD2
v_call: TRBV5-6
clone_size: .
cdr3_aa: CASSPTSGRIEQYF
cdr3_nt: TGTGCCAGCAGCCCGACTAGCGGGAGGATCGAGCAGTACTTC

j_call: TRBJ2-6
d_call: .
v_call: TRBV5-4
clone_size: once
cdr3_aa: CASSLGPRGSGANVLTF
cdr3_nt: TGTGCCAGCAGCTTGGGGCCCAGGGGCTCTGGGGCCAACGTCCTGACTTTC

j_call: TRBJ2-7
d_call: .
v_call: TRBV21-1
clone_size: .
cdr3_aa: CASSRRERARSRSYEQYF
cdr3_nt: TGTGCCAGCAGCCGCAGGGAAAGGGCTCGAAGTAGATCCTACGAGCAGTACTTC

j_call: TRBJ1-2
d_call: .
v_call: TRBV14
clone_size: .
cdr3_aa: CASSQNAWPNYGYTF
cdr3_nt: TGTGCCAGCAGCCAAAACGCCTGGCCTAACTATGGCTACACCTTC

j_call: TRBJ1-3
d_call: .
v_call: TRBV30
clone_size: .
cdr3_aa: CAWSQHPWGLSGNTIYF
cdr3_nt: TGTGCCTGGAGCCAACATCCGTGGGGACTCTCTGGAAACACCATATATTTT

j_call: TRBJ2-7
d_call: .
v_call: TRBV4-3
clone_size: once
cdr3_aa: CASSQDRGASYEQYF
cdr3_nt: TGCGCCAGCAGCCAAGACCGGGGGGCCTCGTACGAGCAGTACTTC

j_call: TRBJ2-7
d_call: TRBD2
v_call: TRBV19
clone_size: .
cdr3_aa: CASSTRASGSSYEQYF
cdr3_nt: TGTGCCAGTAGTACCCGAGCTAGCGGGAGCTCCTACGAGCAGTACTTC

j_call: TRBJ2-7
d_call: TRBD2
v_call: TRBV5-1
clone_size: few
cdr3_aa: CASSLASGGPYEQYF
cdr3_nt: TGCGCCAGCAGCTTAGCTAGCGGGGGTCCCTACGAGCAGTACTTC

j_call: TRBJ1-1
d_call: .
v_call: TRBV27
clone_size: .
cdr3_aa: CASSFSRNTEAFF
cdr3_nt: TGTGCCAGCAGTTTTAGCAGGAACACTGAAGCTTTCTTT

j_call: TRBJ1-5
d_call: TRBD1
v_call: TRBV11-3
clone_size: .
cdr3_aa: CASLGWETGRFRSNQPQHF
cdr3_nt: TGTGCCAGCTTGGGGTGGGAGACAGGGAGGTTTCGTAGCAATCAGCCCCAGCATTTT

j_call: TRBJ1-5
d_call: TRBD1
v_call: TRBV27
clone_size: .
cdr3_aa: CASSPGQGTNQPQHF
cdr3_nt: TGTGCCAGCAGTCCGGGACAGGGGACCAATCAGCCCCAGCATTTT

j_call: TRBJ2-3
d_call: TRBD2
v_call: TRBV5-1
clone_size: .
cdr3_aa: CASSVGLATDTQYF
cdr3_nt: TGCGCCAGCAGCGTCGGACTAGCAACAGATACGCAGTATTTT

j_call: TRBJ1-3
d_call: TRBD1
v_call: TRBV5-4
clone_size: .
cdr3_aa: CATRTGTGGIRSGNTIYF
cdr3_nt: TGTGCCACCAGAACCGGGACAGGGGGCATTCGCTCTGGAAACACCATATATTTT

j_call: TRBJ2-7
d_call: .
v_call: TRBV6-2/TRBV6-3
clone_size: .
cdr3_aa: CASSYPTYEQYF
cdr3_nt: TGTGCCAGCAGTTACCCCACCTACGAGCAGTACTTC

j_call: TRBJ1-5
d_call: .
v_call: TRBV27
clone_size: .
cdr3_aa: CASSFQGSNQPQHF
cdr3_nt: TGTGCCAGCAGTTTTCAGGGAAGCAATCAGCCCCAGCATTTT

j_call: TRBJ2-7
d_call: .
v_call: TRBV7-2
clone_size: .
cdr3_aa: CASSLQFYEQYF
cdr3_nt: TGTGCCAGCAGCCTCCAGTTCTACGAGCAGTACTTC

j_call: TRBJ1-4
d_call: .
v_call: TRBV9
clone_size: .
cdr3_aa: CASSGGPRATNEKLFF
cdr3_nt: TGTGCCAGCAGCGGAGGGCCGCGCGCAACTAATGAAAAACTGTTTTTT

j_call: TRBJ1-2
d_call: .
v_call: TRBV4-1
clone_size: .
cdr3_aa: CASSPLEAVTDYGYTF
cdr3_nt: TGCGCCAGCAGCCCCCTAGAGGCCGTGACGGACTATGGCTACACCTTC

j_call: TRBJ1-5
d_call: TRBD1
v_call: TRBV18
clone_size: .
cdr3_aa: CASSPGQGYQPQHF
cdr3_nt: TGTGCCAGCTCACCGGGACAGGGGTACCAGCCCCAGCATTTT

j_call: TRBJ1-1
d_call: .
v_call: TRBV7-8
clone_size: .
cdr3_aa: CASSLNSDSLNTEAFF
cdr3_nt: TGTGCCAGCAGCTTAAACTCTGACAGCCTGAACACTGAAGCTTTCTTT

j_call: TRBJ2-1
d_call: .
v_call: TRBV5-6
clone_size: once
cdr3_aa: CASSLDRAREQFF
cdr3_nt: TGTGCCAGCAGCTTGGACAGGGCGAGGGAGCAGTTCTTC

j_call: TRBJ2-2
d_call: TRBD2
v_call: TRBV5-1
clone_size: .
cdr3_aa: CASSRSSGGLTTGELFF
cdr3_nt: TGCGCCAGCAGCCGCTCTAGCGGGGGGCTTACCACCGGGGAGCTGTTTTTT

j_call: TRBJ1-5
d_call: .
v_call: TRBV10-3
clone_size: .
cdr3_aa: CAISPTDSGNQPQHF
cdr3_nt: TGTGCCATCAGTCCAACGGACAGCGGCAATCAGCCCCAGCATTTT

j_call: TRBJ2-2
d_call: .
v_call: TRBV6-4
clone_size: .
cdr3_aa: CASSRTPGELFF
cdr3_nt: TGTGCCAGCAGTCGGACACCCGGGGAGCTGTTTTTT

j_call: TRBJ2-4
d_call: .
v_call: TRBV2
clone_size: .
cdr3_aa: CASISEGFRIQYF
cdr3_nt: TGTGCCAGCATTTCGGAGGGGTTTCGCATTCAGTACTTC

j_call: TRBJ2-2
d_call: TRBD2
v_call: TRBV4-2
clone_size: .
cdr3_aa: CASSALAGANTGELFF
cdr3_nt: TGTGCCAGCAGCGCCCTAGCGGGGGCGAACACCGGGGAGCTGTTTTTT

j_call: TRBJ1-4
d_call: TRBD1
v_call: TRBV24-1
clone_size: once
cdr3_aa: CATSEGRGYTNEKLFF
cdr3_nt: TGTGCCACCAGTGAAGGCAGGGGGTACACTAATGAAAAACTGTTTTTT

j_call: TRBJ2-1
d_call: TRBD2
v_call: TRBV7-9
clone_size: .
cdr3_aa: CASSLGTSGGADEQFF
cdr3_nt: TGTGCCAGCAGCTTAGGGACTAGCGGGGGGGCCGATGAGCAGTTCTTC

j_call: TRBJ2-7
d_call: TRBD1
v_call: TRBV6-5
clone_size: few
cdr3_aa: CASSSPGDRAYEQYF
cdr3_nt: TGTGCCAGCAGTTCGCCGGGGGACAGGGCTTACGAGCAGTACTTC

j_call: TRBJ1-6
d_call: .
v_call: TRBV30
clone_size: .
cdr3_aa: CAWSVRTEGSPLHF
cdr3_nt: TGTGCCTGGAGTGTGAGGACAGAAGGTTCACCCCTCCACTTT

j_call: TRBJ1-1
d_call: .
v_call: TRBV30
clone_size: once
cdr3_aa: CAWRQADTEAFF
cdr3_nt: TGTGCCTGGAGACAGGCCGACACTGAAGCTTTCTTT

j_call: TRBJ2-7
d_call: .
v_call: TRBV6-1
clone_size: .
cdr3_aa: CASSEAAGAPYEQYF
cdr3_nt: TGTGCCAGCAGTGAAGCGGCGGGGGCACCTTACGAGCAGTACTTC

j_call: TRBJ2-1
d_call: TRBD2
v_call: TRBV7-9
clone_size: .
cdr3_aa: CASSQIAGGDEQFF
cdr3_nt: TGTGCCAGCAGCCAAATAGCGGGAGGCGATGAGCAGTTCTTC

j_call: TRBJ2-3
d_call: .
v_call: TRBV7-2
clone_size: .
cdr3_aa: CASSFRPSYITDTQYF
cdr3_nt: TGTGCCAGCAGCTTTAGACCTAGCTATATCACAGATACGCAGTATTTT

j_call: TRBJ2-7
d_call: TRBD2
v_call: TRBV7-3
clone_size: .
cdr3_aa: CASSPQSGGAYEQYF
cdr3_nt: TGTGCCAGCAGCCCCCAAAGCGGGGGGGCCTACGAGCAGTACTTC

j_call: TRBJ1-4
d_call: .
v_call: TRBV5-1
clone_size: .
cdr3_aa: CASSLDRGADEKLFF
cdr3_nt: TGCGCCAGCAGCCTGGATCGTGGGGCGGACGAAAAACTGTTTTTT

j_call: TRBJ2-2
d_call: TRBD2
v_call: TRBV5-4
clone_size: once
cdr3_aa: CASRPEASGTGELFF
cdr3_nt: TGTGCCAGCAGGCCCGAGGCTAGCGGCACCGGGGAGCTGTTTTTT

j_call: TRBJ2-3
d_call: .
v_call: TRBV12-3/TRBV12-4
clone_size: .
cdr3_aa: CASSLASTDTQYF
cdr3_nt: TGTGCCAGCTCCTTGGCTAGCACAGATACGCAGTATTTT